Listed below are T cell receptor beta chains from one sample, sequenced in a study of T-cell memory formation after mild COVID-19. TCRdb reprocessed the 5' RACE reads with MiXCR, giving one entry per CDR3 protein. The table has some 50,000 distinct CDR3 sequences, 25% to 35% seen once; the top ten hold roughly two fifths. The source material was PBMCs or a T cell subset sorted from them (not recorded which). The receptors originated from a young man who had mild COVID-19 (a few samples of this study predate the infection). Cell type and time point are not known. Both conserved end residues are part of each CDR3. The order of the fields is V gene, D gene, J gene, clone size, CDR3 DNA, CDR3 protein. D genes are given only for firm matches. Size is omitted from some rows. Given values are once, few, many or a class for expanded clones.

TRBV4-2	.	TRBJ2-2	.	TGTGCCAGCAGCCAAGAAGTTTTAGGAGGGAACACCGGGGAGCTGTTTTTT	CASSQEVLGGNTGELFF
TRBV24-1	.	TRBJ1-2	once	TGTGCCACCAGTGGTCCAGAAAATAACTATGGCTACACCTTC	CATSGPENNYGYTF
TRBV4-1	.	TRBJ1-5	many	TGCGCCAGCAGCCAAGAGGAATGGGGACTTCCCAATCAGCCCCAGCATTTT	CASSQEEWGLPNQPQHF
TRBV24-1	TRBD1	TRBJ2-1	.	TGTGCCACCAGTGACGTAGGGACAGGGGGATCCTACAATGAGCAGTTCTTC	CATSDVGTGGSYNEQFF
TRBV6-1	.	TRBJ1-5	few	TGTGCCAGCATCGCAGGTACGACGGGTGTAGGGGGGCCCCAGCATTTT	CASIAGTTGVGGPQHF
TRBV10-3	TRBD1	TRBJ1-2	.	TGTGCCATCAGTGAGTCCGGGGGCGGACAGGATGGCTACACCTTC	CAISESGGGQDGYTF
TRBV14	.	TRBJ1-4	.	TGTGCCAGCAGCCAAGATTGGGGGTCCCCCGAAACTAATGAAAAACTGTTTTTT	CASSQDWGSPETNEKLFF
TRBV6-4	.	TRBJ2-5	few	TGTGCCAGCAGTCCCTCGCCCCAAGAGACCCAGTACTTC	CASSPSPQETQYF
TRBV6-5	.	TRBJ2-4	.	TGTGCCAGCAGTTACGGGGACATTCAGTACTTC	CASSYGDIQYF
TRBV4-3	.	TRBJ2-3	few	TGCGCCAGCAGCCAAGGGGCCTCGACGACAGATACGCAGTATTTT	CASSQGASTTDTQYF
TRBV7-8	TRBD2	TRBJ2-1	.	TGTGCCAGCAGCTTAGCGCGTCTAGCGGGGGGCTATGAGCAGTTCTTC	CASSLARLAGGYEQFF
TRBV29-1	.	TRBJ1-1	medium-sized	TGCAGCGTTGATGCGGGCAACGCTGAAGCTTTCTTT	CSVDAGNAEAFF
TRBV12-3/TRBV12-4	TRBD1	TRBJ2-5	.	TGTGCCAGCAGGACAGGGGTTGAAGAGACCCAGTACTTC	CASRTGVEETQYF
TRBV7-2	.	TRBJ2-5	.	TGTGCCAGCAGCAGGGGTGGGGGGGGCTTTGAGACCCAGTACTTC	CASSRGGGGFETQYF
TRBV6-5	TRBD2	TRBJ2-3	.	TGTGCCAGCAGCCCCGCCTCTAGCGGGGGGAGCACAGATACGCAGTATTTT	CASSPASSGGSTDTQYF
TRBV7-9	TRBD1	TRBJ2-4	.	TGTGCCAGCAGCTGGACAGGGACGGCGGCCAAAAACATTCAGTACTTC	CASSWTGTAAKNIQYF
TRBV29-1	TRBD1	TRBJ2-3	few	TGCAGCGGCAGAACGGGACAGGGTTATACGCAGTATTTT	CSGRTGQGYTQYF
TRBV5-1	TRBD1	TRBJ2-7	few	TGCGCCAGCAGCGCCGGACAGGGGGCTGGGGAGCAGTACTTC	CASSAGQGAGEQYF
TRBV4-1	.	TRBJ2-7	.	TGCGCCAGCAGGTCGACAGGGCGGGGAGAGCAGTACTTC	CASRSTGRGEQYF
TRBV25-1	.	TRBJ1-1	few	TGTGCCAGCAGTGAATGGGACGATCCCGTCATGAACACTGAAGCTTTCTTT	CASSEWDDPVMNTEAFF
TRBV6-6	.	TRBJ1-1	.	TGTGCCAGCAGTTACGAAGAGATGAACACTGAAGCTTTCTTT	CASSYEEMNTEAFF
TRBV7-9	TRBD2	TRBJ2-1	.	TGTGCCAGCAGCCCCCGTGGTAGCGGGGGGTACAATGAGCAGTTCTTC	CASSPRGSGGYNEQFF
TRBV6-5	.	TRBJ1-1	few	TGTGCCAGCAGTTACTCGCCACAGGGAACAAACACTGAAGCTTTCTTT	CASSYSPQGTNTEAFF
TRBV4-1	.	TRBJ1-5	few	TGCGCCAGCAGCCATTCAATGGGCTCCAATCAGCCCCAGCATTTT	CASSHSMGSNQPQHF
TRBV12-3/TRBV12-4	.	TRBJ2-1	many	TGTGCCAGCAGTCCCCCGCTCACTAGAGGTGAGCAGTTCTTC	CASSPPLTRGEQFF
TRBV6-2/TRBV6-3	TRBD2	TRBJ2-3	.	TGTGCCAGCAGTTACGTAGCGGGGCCAGATACGCAGTATTTT	CASSYVAGPDTQYF
TRBV7-9	.	TRBJ2-5	.	TGTGCCAGCAGCTTAGTACGGGAGATCCAAGAGACCCAGTACTTC	CASSLVREIQETQYF
TRBV24-1	.	TRBJ1-5	once	TGTGCCACCAGTGAGTCCGGGATGTTCAATCAGCCCCAGCATTTT	CATSESGMFNQPQHF
TRBV6-5	.	TRBJ2-5	.	TGTGCCAGCAGTCCCCCGGGGGAGGAGACCCAGTACTTC	CASSPPGEETQYF
TRBV25-1	.	TRBJ1-1	.	TGTGCCAGCAGTGAAGGACGGAGAGATGAAGCTTTCTTT	CASSEGRRDEAFF
TRBV12-3/TRBV12-4	.	TRBJ2-7	few	TGTGCCAGCAGTTTCGGCAGGCCCTCCTACGAGCAGTACTTC	CASSFGRPSYEQYF
TRBV6-5	TRBD2	TRBJ2-3	.	TGTGCCAGCACTCTAGCGGGGGGCACAGATACGCAGTATTTT	CASTLAGGTDTQYF
TRBV4-1	TRBD2	TRBJ2-1	.	TGCGCCAGCAGCCATGGGGACTACGCAGTTCGATTC	CASSHGDYAVRF
TRBV3-1	.	TRBJ2-2	.	TGTGCCAGCAGCCCAGCGGCAGGGTCTCTTGCTAACACCGGGGAGCTGTTTTTT	CASSPAAGSLANTGELFF
TRBV7-6	.	TRBJ2-3	.	TGTGCCAGCAGCTTATACGGGAGCACAGATACGCAGTATTTT	CASSLYGSTDTQYF
TRBV4-1	TRBD2	TRBJ2-1	.	TGCGCCAGCAGCCAAGCTGGACTAGCGTACAATGAGCAGTTCTTC	CASSQAGLAYNEQFF
TRBV5-1	.	TRBJ2-3	.	TGCGCCAGCCAAACCGGCAGTTTGGCAGATACGCAGTATTTT	CASQTGSLADTQYF
TRBV15	TRBD2	TRBJ2-3	few	TGTGCCACCAGCAGAGCTAGCGGGGGGCCAGATACGCAGTATTTT	CATSRASGGPDTQYF
TRBV20-1	.	TRBJ2-3	few	TGCAGTGCTCATTTCGACAGGACTCCAGATACGCAGTATTTT	CSAHFDRTPDTQYF
TRBV15	.	TRBJ1-5	few	TGTGCCACCAGCAGGGGGGCTCGGCCCCAGCATTTT	CATSRGARPQHF
TRBV4-2	TRBD2	TRBJ2-7	.	TGTGCCAGCAGCCAAGACGGGTCTAGCGGGGGTTACGAGCAGTACTTC	CASSQDGSSGGYEQYF
TRBV29-1	.	TRBJ2-2	.	TGCAGCGTTGGTGCCCCTGGGGCAGGCACCGGGGAGCTGTTTTTT	CSVGAPGAGTGELFF
TRBV4-3	.	TRBJ1-1	few	TGCGCCAGCAGCCAAGATCCCATGAACACTGAAGCTTTCTTT	CASSQDPMNTEAFF
TRBV27	TRBD1	TRBJ2-1	.	TGTGCCAGCAGTCCACGGACAGGGGGCTGGAATGAGCAGTTCTTC	CASSPRTGGWNEQFF
TRBV7-2	TRBD2	TRBJ2-5	.	TGTGCCAGCAGCCCGGGGGTCACTAGCGGGGGAGAGACCCAGTACTTC	CASSPGVTSGGETQYF
TRBV12-3/TRBV12-4	TRBD2	TRBJ2-7	few	TGTGCCAGCAGTTTTGCGGGGGACTACGAGCAGTACTTC	CASSFAGDYEQYF
TRBV20-1	.	TRBJ2-1	many	TGCAGTGCTAGAGGGCAGGGTCGGAAAAATGAGCAGTTCTTC	CSARGQGRKNEQFF
TRBV20-1	TRBD1	TRBJ1-6	.	TGCAGTGCTAGAGGTTCCTGGACAGGAGCCTATAATTCACCCCTCCACTTT	CSARGSWTGAYNSPLHF
TRBV20-1	.	TRBJ2-3	.	TGCAGTGCCCCGAAGCGTGACAGGACCAGGGCAGATACGCAGTATTTT	CSAPKRDRTRADTQYF